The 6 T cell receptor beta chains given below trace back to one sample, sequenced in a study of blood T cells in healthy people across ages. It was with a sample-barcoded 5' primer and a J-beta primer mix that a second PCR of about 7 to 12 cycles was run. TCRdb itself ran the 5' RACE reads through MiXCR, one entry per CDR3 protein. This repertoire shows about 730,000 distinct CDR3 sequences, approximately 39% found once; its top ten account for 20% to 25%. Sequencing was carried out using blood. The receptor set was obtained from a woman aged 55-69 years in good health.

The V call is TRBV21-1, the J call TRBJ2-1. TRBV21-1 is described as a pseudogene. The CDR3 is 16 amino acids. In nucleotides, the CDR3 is TGTGCCAGCAGCAAAGAGGTCGTAGGCTCCTACAATGAGCAGTTCTTC. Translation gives CASSKEVVGSYNEQFF.

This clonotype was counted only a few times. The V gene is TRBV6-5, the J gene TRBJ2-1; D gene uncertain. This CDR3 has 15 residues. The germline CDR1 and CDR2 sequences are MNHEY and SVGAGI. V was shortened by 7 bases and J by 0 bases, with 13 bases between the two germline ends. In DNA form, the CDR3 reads TGTGCCAGCACCCAAGGCTTGTCCTCCTACAATGAGCAGTTCTTC. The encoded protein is CASTQGLSSYNEQFF.

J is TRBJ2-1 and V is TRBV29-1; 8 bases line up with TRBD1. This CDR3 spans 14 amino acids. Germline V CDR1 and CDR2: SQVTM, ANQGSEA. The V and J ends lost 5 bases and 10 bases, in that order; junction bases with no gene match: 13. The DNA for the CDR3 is TGCAGCGTTCGCGCTGGGACAGGACGTTACGAGCAGTTCTTC. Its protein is CSVRAGTGRYEQFF.

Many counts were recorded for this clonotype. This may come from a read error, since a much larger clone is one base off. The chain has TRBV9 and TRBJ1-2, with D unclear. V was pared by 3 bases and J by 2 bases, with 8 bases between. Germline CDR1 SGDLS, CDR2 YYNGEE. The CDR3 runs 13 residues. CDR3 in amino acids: CASSGEDNYGYTF. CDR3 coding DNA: TGTGCCAGCAGCGGAGAGGACAACTATGGCTACACCTTC.

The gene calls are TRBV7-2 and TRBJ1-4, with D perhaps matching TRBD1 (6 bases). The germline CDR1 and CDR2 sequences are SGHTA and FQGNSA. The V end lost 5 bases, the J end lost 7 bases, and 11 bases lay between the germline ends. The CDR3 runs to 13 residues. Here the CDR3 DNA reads TGTGCCAGCAGCCCTAGGGGGGGTGAAAAACTGTTTTTT. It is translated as CASSPRGGEKLFF.

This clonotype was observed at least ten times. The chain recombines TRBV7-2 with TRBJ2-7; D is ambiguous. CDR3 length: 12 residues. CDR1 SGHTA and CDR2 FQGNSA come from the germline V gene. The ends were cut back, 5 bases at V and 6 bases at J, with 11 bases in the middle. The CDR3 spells CASSPRSFEQYF. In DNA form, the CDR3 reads TGTGCCAGCAGCCCCAGAAGCTTCGAGCAGTACTTC.